This T cell receptor beta chain emerged from a study of blood T cells in healthy people across ages. Study overall: About one barcoded beta molecule per two T cells was captured by template switching.

Next came a second PCR, run for about 7 to 12 cycles, which used a sample-barcoded 5' primer along with a J-beta primer mix. In TCRdb, the 5' RACE reads were re-called with MiXCR into one record per CDR3 protein. The sample has hundreds of thousands of distinct CDR3 sequences; under 30% are singletons. In this sample, this clonotype turned up many times. The V and J ends lost 2 bases and 7 bases respectively, with 21 bases between them. The CDR3 loop spans 16 amino acids. This sequence was found in a woman aged 80 or over in good health. The V call is TRBV12-3 or TRBV12-4, the J call TRBJ2-7, with no clear D. The sequenced sample was blood. CDR3 coding DNA: TGTGCCAGCAGTTTAATGAAACAGAGTGGGTTGGGGGAGCAGTACTTC. Its protein is CASSLMKQSGLGEQYF.